This TCR beta chain appears in the sequencing data of a study of cytomegalovirus exposure and HLA in healthy donors. Study-wide findings and caveats: TRBV6-2, TRBV6-3 and some other V segments were excluded as indistinguishable. The study listed 150 to 200 cytomegalovirus-associated TCR beta chains.

60 Vbeta and 13 Jbeta primers were used in PCR. Measured with immunoSEQ multiplex PCR; TCRdb has only the in-frame clones, and not every one. Of about 130,000 clones detected, over 75% appear once; the ten largest clones hold around 5%. This CDR3 is 17 amino acids long. V lost 4 bases and J 4 bases, leaving 23 bases between the germline ends. Germline loops: CDR1 SGDLS, CDR2 YYNGEE. Notes on this clone: Its antigen is unknown.

Sequences were obtained from PBMCs. The receptor's source is a man younger than 40 in good health. The chain couples TRBV9 to TRBJ2-5; weak D call: TRBD2 (5 bases). CDR3 loop: CASSPGGLQAGGETQYF. For the CDR3, the DNA is TGTGCCAGCAGCCCAGGTGGACTCCAGGCGGGTGGAGAGACCCAGTACTTC. Drawing the rest from reference TRBV9 and TRBJ2-5, the complete variable domain is DSGVTQTPKHLITATGQRVTLRCSPRSGDLSVYWYQQSLDQGLQFLIQYYNGEERAKGNILERFSAQQFPDLHSELNLSSLELGDSALYFCASSPGGLQAGGETQYFGPGTRLLVL.